Shown below are 4 T cell receptor beta chains from a single sample sequenced in a study of technical replicates of blood from several donors. Assay: immunoSEQ multiplex PCR; the TCRdb copy retains only in-frame clones and omits some. The repertoire includes 70,000 to 95,000 clones, 75% to 95% of them detected once, and around 0.37% sits in the top ten. The sequencing input was T cells isolated from PBMCs. These receptors came from a human donor in good health. Some clones in this sample may be carry-over from other donors' samples.

CDR3: CASSFLGPRETQYF. As DNA, the CDR3 is TGTGCCAGCAGTTTTCTGGGGCCCCGGGAGACCCAGTACTTC. J is TRBJ2-5 and V is TRBV28; maybe TRBD1 (5 bases). The CDR3 runs to 14 residues. Germline V CDR1 and CDR2: MDHEN, SYDVKM. V lost 3 bases to trimming and J lost 5 bases, with 13 bases between them. Filled out from reference TRBV28 and TRBJ2-5, the complete variable domain reads DVKVTQSSRYLVKRTGEKVFLECVQDMDHENMFWYRQDPGLGLRLIYFSYDVKMKEKGDIPEGYSVSREKKERFSLILESASTNQTSMYLCASSFLGPRETQYFGPGTRLLVL.

J is TRBJ1-5 and V is TRBV28, with 8 bases identical to TRBD1. This CDR3 is built from 14 residues. The germline gives CDR1 MDHEN, CDR2 SYDVKM. V trimming: 3 bases; J trimming: 5 bases; junction bases outside the gene matches: 3. The CDR3 bases are TGTGCCAGCAGTTTGAGGACAGGGTATCAGCCCCAGCATTTT. Translation: CASSLRTGYQPQHF.

J is TRBJ2-5 and V is TRBV5-1; 7 bases are shared with TRBD2. Germline lookup yields CDR1 SGHRS and CDR2 YFSETQ. V shed 2 bases and J 5 bases; nucleotides not matched to a gene: 6. The CDR3 has 14 amino acids. DNA for the CDR3: TGCGCCAGCAGCTTAGGGGACTACGGGGAGACCCAGTACTTC. Amino acid sequence: CASSLGDYGETQYF.

This sequence joins TRBV28 and TRBJ2-2; D unclear. The CDR3 runs to 12 residues. Germline CDR1 and CDR2: MDHEN and SYDVKM. The germline V and J ends were trimmed by 7 bases and 4 bases, with 7 bases remaining between them. The CDR3 sequence is CASNTVTGELFF. The CDR3 nucleotides read TGTGCCAGCAACACAGTCACCGGGGAGCTGTTTTTT.